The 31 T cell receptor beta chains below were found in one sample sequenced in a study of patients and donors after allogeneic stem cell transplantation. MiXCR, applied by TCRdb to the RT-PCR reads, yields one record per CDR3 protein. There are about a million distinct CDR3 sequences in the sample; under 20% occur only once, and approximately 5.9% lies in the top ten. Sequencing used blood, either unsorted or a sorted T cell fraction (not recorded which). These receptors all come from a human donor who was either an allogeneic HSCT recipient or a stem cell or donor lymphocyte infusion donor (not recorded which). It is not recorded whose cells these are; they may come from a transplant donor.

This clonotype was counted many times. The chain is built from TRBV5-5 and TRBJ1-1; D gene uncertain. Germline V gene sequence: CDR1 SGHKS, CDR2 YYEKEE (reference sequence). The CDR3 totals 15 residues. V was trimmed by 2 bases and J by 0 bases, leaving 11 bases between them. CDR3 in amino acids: CASSLEIEVNTEAFF. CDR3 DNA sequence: TGTGCCAGCAGCTTAGAAATCGAGGTGAACACTGAAGCTTTCTTT.

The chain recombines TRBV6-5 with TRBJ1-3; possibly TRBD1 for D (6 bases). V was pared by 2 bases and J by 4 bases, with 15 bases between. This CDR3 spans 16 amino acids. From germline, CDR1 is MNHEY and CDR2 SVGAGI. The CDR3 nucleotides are TGTGCCAGCAGTTACACCCCTTGGGGGACAGGAAACACCATATATTTT. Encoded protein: CASSYTPWGTGNTIYF.

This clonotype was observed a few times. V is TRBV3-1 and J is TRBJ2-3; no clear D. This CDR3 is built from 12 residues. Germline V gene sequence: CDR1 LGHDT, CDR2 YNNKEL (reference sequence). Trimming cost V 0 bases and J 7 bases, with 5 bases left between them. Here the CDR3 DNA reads TGTGCCAGCAGCCAAGAGGACCATACGCAGTATTTT. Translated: CASSQEDHTQYF.

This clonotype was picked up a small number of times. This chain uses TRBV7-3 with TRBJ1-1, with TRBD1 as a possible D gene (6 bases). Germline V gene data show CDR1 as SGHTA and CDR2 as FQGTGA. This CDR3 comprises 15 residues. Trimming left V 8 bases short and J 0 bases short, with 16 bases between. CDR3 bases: TGTGCCAGCCAGGAGTCAGGGGACATGAACACTGAAGCTTTCTTT. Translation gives CASQESGDMNTEAFF.

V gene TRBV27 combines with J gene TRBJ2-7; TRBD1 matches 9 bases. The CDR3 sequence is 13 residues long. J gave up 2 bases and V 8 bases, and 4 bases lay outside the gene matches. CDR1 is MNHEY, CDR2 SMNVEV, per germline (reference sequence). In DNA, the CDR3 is TGTGCCAGCCGGAGGACAGGGGCCTACGAGCAGTACTTC. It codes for CASRRTGAYEQYF.

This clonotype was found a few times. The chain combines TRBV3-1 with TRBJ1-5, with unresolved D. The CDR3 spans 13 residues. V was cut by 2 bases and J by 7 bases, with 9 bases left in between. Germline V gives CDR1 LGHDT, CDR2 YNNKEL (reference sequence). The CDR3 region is CASSQRMEQPQHF. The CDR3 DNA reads TGTGCCAGCAGCCAAAGGATGGAACAGCCCCAGCATTTT.

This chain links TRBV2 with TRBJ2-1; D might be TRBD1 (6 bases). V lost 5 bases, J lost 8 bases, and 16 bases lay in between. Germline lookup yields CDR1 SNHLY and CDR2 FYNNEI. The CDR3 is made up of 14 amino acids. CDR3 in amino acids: CASSKTGRGHEQFF. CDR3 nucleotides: TGTGCCAGCAGTAAGACAGGTCGTGGTCATGAGCAGTTCTTC.

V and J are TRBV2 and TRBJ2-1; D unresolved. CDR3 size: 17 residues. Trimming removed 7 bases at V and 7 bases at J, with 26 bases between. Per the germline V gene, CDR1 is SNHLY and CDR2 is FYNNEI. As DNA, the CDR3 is TGTGCCAGCAATTTTAGGCTTCCCGGGCCCCAAGAGAATGAGCAGTTCTTC. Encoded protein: CASNFRLPGPQENEQFF. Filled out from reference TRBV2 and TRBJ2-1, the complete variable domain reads EPEVTQTPSHQVTQMGQEVILRCVPISNHLYFYWYRQILGQKVEFLVSFYNNEISEKSEIFDDQFSVERPDGSNFTLKIRSTKLEDSAMYFCASNFRLPGPQENEQFFGPGTRLTVL.

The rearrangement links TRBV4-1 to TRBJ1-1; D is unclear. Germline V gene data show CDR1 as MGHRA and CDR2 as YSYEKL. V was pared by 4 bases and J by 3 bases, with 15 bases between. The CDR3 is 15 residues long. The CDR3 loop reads CASSPHVGVDTEAFF. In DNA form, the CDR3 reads TGCGCCAGCAGCCCCCACGTTGGGGTTGACACTGAAGCTTTCTTT.

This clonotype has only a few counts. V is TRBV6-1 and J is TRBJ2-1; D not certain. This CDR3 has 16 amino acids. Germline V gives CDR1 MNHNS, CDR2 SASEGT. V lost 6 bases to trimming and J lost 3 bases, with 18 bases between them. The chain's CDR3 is CASSLGFGGGYNEQFF. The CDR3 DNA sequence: TGTGCCAGCAGCCTGGGTTTTGGCGGTGGCTACAATGAGCAGTTCTTC.

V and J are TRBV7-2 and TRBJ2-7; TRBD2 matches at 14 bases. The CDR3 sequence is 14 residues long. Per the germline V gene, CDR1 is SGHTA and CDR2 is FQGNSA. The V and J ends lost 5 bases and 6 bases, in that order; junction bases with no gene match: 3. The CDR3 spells CASSGLAGGGEQYF. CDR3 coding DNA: TGTGCCAGCAGCGGACTAGCGGGAGGAGGCGAGCAGTACTTC.

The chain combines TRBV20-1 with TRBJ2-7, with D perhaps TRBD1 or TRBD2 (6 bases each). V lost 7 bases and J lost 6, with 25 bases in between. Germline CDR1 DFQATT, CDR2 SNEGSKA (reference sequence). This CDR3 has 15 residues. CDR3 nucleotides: TGCAGTGTGGCGGTTGCGGGTCCGGGGGCCAGCGAGCAGTACTTC. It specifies CSVAVAGPGASEQYF.

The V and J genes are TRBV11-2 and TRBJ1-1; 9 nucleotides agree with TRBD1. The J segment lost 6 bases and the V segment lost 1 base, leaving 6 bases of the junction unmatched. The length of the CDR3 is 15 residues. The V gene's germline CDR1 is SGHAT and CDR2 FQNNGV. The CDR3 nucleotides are TGTGCCAGCAGCTTAGTAACACGGACAGGGGCTGAAGCTTTCTTT. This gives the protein CASSLVTRTGAEAFF.

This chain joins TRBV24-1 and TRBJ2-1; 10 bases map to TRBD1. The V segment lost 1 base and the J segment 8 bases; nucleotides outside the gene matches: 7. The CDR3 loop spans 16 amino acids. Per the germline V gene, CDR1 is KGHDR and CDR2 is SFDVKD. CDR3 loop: CATSDLPGQGRDEQFF. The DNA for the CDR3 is TGTGCCACCAGTGATTTACCGGGACAGGGGAGGGATGAGCAGTTCTTC.

CDR3 residues: CASRELSGSGGETQYF. The CDR3 region has the DNA TGTGCCAGCAGAGAACTTAGCGGGAGCGGGGGGGAGACCCAGTACTTC. The V gene is TRBV11-2, the J gene TRBJ2-5, with 9 bases lining up with TRBD2. This CDR3 contains 16 residues. V shed 6 bases and J 5 bases; nucleotides not matched to a gene: 13. Looked up from germline, CDR1 is SGHAT and CDR2 is FQNNGV.

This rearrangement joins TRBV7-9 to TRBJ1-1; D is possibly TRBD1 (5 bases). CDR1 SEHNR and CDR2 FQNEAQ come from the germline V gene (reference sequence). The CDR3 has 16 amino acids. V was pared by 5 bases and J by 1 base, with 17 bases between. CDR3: CASSPRRRQRNTEAFF. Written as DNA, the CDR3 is TGTGCCAGCAGCCCTCGCCGGCGACAGAGGAACACTGAAGCTTTCTTT.

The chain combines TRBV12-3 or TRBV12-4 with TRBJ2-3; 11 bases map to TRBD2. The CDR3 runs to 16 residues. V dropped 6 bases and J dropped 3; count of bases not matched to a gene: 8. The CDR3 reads CASSKLAGVVTDTQYF. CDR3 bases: TGTGCCAGCAGCAAACTAGCGGGAGTGGTTACAGATACGCAGTATTTT.

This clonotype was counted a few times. The CDR3 is CASSEGRSAQHF. The CDR3, as DNA: TGTGCCAGCAGTGAAGGGAGGTCAGCCCAGCATTTT. This chain connects TRBV2 to TRBJ1-5, with D uncertain. The CDR3 runs to 12 residues. The germline gives CDR1 SNHLY, CDR2 FYNNEI. V lost 1 base and J 11 bases, leaving 9 bases between the germline ends.

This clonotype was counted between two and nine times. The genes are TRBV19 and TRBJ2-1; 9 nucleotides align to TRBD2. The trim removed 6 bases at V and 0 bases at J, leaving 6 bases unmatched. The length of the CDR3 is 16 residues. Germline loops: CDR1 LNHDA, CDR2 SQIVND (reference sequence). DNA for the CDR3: TGTGCCAGTAGCCTGGGACTAGCTAGCTCCTACAATGAGCAGTTCTTC. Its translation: CASSLGLASSYNEQFF.

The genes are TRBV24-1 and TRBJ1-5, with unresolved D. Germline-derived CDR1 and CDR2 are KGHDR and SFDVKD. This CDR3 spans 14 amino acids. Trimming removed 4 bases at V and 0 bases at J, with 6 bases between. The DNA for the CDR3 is TGTGCCACCAGTGAGGCGTATAGCAATCAGCCCCAGCATTTT. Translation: CATSEAYSNQPQHF.

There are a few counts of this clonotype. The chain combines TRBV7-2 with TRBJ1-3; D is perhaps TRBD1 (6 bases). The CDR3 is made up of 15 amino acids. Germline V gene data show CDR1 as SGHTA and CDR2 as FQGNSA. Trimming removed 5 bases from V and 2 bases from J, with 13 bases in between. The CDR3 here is CASSHKGGAGNTIYF. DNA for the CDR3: TGTGCCAGCAGCCATAAGGGGGGGGCTGGAAACACCATATATTTT. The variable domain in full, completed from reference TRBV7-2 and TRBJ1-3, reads GAGVSQSPSNKVTEKGKDVELRCDPISGHTALYWYRQSLGQGLEFLIYFQGNSAPDKSGLPSDRFSAERTGGSVSTLTIQRTQQEDSAVYLCASSHKGGAGNTIYFGEGSWLTVV.

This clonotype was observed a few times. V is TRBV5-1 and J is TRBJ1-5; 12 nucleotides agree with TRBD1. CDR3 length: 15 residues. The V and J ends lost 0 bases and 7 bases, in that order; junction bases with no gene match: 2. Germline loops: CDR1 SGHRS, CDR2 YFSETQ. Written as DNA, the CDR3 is TGCGCCAGCAGCTTGGATGGGACAGGGGGCCAGCCCCAGCATTTT. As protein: CASSLDGTGGQPQHF.

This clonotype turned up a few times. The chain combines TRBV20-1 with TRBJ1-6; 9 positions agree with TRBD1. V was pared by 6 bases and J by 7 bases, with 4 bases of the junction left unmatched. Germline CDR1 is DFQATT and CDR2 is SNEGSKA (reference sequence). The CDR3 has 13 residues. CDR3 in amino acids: CSAQGARNSPLHF. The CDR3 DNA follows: TGCAGTGCACAGGGGGCCAGGAATTCACCCCTCCACTTT.

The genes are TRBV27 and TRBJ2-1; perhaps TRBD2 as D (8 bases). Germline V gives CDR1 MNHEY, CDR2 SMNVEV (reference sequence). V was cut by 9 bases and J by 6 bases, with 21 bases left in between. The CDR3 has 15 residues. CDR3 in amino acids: CASSPGQRGLNEQFF. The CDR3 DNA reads TGTGCCAGTTCTCCGGGACAGCGGGGGCTCAATGAGCAGTTCTTC.

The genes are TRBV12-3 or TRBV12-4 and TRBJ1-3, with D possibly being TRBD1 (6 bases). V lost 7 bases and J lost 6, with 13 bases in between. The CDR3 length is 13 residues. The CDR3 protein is CASNLGGANTIYF. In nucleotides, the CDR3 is TGTGCCAGCAACCTTGGGGGCGCAAACACCATATATTTT.

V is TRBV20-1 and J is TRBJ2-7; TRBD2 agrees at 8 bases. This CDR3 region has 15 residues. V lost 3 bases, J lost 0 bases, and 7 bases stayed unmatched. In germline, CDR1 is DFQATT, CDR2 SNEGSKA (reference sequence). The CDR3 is CSASASGSSSYEQYF. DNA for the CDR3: TGCAGTGCTAGTGCTAGCGGGTCTTCCTCCTACGAGCAGTACTTC.

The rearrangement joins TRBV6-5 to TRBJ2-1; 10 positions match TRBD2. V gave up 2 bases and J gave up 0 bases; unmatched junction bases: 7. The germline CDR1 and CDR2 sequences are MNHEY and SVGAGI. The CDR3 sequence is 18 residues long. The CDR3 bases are TGTGCCAGCAGTTACCCAGTTAGCGGGAGGCCCTCCTACAATGAGCAGTTCTTC. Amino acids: CASSYPVSGRPSYNEQFF.

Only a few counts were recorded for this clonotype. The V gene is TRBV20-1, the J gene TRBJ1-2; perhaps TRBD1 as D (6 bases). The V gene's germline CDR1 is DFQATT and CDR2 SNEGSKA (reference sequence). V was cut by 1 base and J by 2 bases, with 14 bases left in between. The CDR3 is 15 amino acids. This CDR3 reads CSARGGSGDNYGYTF. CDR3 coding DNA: TGCAGTGCTAGAGGGGGCTCAGGGGACAACTATGGCTACACCTTC.

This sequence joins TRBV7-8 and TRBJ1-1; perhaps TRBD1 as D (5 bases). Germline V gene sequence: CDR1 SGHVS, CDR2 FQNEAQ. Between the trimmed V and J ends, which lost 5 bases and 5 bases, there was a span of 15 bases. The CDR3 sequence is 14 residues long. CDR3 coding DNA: TGTGCCAGCAGCCCCAGGGCCCGTCCAACTGAAGCTTTCTTT. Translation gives CASSPRARPTEAFF.

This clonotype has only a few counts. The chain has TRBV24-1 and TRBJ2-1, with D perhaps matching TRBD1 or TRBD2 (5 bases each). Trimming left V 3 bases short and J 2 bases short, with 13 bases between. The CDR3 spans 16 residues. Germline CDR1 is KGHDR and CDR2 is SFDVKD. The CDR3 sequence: CATSDPGTAPYNEQFF. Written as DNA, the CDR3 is TGTGCCACCAGTGATCCAGGGACGGCCCCCTACAATGAGCAGTTCTTC.

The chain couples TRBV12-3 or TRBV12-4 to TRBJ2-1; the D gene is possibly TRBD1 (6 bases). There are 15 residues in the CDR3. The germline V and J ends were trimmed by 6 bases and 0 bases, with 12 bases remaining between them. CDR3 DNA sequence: TGTGCCAGCAGGGGGGCAGGGAACTCCTACAATGAGCAGTTCTTC. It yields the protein CASRGAGNSYNEQFF.